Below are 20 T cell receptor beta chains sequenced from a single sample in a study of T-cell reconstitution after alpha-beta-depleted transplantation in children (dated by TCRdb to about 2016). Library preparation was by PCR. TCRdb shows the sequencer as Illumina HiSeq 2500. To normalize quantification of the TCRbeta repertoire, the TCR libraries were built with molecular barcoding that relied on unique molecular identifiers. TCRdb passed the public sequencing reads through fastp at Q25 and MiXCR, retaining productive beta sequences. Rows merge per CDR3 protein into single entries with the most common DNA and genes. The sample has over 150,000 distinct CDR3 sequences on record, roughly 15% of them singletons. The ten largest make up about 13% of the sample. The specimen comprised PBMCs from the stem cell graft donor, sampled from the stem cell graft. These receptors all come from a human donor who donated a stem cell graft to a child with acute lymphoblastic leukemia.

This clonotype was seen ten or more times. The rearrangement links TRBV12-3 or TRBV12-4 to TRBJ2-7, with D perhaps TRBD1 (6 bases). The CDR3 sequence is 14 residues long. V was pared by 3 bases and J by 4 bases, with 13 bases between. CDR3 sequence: CASSFTTGAYEQYF. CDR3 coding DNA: TGTGCCAGCAGTTTTACGACAGGTGCTTACGAGCAGTACTTC.

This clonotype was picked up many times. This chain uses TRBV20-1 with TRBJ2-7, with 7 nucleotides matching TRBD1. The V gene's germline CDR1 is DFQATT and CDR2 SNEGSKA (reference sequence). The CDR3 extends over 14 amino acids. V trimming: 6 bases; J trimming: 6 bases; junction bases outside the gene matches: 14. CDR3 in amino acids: CSALKGQAITEQYF. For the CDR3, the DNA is TGCAGTGCCCTTAAAGGACAGGCCATCACCGAGCAGTACTTC.

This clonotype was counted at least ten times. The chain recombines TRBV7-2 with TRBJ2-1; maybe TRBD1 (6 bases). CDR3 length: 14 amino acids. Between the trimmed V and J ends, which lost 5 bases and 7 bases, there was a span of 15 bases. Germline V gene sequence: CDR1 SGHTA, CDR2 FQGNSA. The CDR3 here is CASSRRGGINEQFF. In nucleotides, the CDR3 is TGTGCCAGCAGCCGTCGAGGGGGAATTAATGAGCAGTTCTTC.

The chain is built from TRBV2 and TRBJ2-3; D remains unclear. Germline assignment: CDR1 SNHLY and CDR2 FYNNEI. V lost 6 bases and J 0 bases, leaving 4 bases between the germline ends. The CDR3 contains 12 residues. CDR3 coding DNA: TGTGCCAGCAGGCAGAGCACAGATACGCAGTATTTT. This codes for CASRQSTDTQYF.

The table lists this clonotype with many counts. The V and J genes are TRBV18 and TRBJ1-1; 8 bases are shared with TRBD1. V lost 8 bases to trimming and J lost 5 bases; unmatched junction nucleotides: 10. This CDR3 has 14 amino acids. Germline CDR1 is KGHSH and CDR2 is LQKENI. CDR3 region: CASGTQGAWTEAFF. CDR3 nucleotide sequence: TGTGCCAGCGGCACCCAGGGGGCATGGACTGAAGCTTTCTTT. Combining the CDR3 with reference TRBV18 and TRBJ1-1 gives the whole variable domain NAGVMQNPRHLVRRRGQEARLRCSPMKGHSHVYWYRQLPEEGLKFMVYLQKENIIDESGMPKERFSAEFPKEGPSILRIQQVVRGDSAAYFCASGTQGAWTEAFFGQGTRLTVV.

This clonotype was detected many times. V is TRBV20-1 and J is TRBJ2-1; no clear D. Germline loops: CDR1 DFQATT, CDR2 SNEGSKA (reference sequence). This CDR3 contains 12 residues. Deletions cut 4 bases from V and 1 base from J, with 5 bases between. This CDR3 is CSATRSYNEQFF. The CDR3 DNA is TGCAGTGCTACAAGATCCTACAATGAGCAGTTCTTC.

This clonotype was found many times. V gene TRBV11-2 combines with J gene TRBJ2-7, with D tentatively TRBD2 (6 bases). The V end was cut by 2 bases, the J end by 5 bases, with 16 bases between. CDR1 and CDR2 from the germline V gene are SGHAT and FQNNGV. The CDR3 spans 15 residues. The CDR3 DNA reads TGTGCCAGCAGCTTATTACCCGGGACTTTCAACGAGCAGTACTTC. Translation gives CASSLLPGTFNEQYF.

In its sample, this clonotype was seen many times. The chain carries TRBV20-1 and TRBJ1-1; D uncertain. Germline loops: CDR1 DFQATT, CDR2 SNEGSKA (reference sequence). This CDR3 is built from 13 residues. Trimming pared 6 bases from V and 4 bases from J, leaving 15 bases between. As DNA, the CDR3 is TGCAGTGCCGAGGACGGATTGGTCACTGAAGCTTTCTTT. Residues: CSAEDGLVTEAFF.

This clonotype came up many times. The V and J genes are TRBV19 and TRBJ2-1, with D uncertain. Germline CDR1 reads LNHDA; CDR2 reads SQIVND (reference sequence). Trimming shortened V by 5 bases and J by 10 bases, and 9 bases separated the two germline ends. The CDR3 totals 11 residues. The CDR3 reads CASSAGLEQFF. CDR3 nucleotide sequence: TGTGCCAGTAGTGCCGGCCTAGAGCAGTTCTTC.

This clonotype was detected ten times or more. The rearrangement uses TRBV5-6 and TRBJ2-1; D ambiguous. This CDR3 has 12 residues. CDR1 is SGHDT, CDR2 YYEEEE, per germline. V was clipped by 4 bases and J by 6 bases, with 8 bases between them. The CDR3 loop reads CASSRPRNEQFF. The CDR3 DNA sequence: TGTGCCAGCAGCCGACCTCGCAATGAGCAGTTCTTC. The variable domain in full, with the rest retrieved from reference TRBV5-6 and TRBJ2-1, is DAGVTQSPTHLIKTRGQQVTLRCSPKSGHDTVSWYQQALGQGPQFIFQYYEEEERQRGNFPDRFSGHQFPNYSSELNVNALLLGDSALYLCASSRPRNEQFFGPGTRLTVL.

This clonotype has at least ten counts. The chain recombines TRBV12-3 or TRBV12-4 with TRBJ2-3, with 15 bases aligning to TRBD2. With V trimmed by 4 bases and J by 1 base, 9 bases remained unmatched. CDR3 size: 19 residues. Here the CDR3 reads CASSSTGLAGGPGTDTQYF. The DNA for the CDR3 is TGTGCCAGCAGTTCCACCGGACTAGCGGGAGGGCCGGGCACAGATACGCAGTATTTT.

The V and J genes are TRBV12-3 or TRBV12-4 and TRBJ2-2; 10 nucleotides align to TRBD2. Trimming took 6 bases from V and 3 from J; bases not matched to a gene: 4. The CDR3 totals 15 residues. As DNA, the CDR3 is TGTGCCAGCAGCGGGACTAGCGACTACACCGGGGAGCTGTTTTTT. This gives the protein CASSGTSDYTGELFF.

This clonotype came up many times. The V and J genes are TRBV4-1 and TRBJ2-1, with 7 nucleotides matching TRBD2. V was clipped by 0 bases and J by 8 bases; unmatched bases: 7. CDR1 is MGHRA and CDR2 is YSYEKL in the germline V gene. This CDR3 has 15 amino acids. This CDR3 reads CASSQDAGDSDEQFF. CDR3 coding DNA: TGCGCCAGCAGCCAAGATGCGGGGGACTCCGATGAGCAGTTCTTC.

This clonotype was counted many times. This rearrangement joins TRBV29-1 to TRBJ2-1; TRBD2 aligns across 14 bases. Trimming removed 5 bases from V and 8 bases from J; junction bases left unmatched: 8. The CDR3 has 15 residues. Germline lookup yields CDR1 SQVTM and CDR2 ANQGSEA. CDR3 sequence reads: CSVRPGLAGEHEQFF. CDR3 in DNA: TGCAGCGTTCGACCGGGACTAGCGGGAGAACATGAGCAGTTCTTC.

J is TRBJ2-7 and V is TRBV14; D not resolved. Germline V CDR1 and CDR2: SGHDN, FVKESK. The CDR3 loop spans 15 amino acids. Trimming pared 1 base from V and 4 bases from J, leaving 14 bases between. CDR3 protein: CASSQGGPLVYEQYF. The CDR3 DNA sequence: TGTGCCAGCAGCCAAGGGGGTCCTCTGGTGTACGAGCAGTACTTC.

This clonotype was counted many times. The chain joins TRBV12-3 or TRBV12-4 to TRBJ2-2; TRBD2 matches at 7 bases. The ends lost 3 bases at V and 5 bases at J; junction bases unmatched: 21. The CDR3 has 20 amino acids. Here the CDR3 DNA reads TGTGCCAGCAGTTTCGGGCTCCGGGCCGTAGAGCGGGGACGAACCGGGGAGCTGTTTTTT. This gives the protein CASSFGLRAVERGRTGELFF.

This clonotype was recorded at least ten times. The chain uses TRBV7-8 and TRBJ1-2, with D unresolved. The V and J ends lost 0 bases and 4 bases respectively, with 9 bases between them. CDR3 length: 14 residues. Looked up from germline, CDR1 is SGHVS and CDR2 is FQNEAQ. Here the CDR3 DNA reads TGTGCCAGCAGCTTAGCATACAGCAGCTATGGCTACACCTTC. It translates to CASSLAYSSYGYTF.

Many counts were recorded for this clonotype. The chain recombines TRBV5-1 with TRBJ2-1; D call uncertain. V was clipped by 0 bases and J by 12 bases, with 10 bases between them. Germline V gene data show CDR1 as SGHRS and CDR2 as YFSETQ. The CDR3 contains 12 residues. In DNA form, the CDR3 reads TGCGCCAGCAGCTTGGATCCAGTTGGGCAGTTCTTC. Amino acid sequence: CASSLDPVGQFF.

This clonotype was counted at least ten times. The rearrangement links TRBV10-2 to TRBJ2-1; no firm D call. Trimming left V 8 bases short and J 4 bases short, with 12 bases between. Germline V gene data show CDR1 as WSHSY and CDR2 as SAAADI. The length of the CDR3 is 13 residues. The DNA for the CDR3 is TGCGCCAGCTCGGGCACCGGGTACAATGAGCAGTTCTTC. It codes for CASSGTGYNEQFF.

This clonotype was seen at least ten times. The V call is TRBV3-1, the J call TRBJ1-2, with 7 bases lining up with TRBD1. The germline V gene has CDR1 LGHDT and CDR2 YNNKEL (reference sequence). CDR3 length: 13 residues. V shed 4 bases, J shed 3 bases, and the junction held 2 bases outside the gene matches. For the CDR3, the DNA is TGTGCCAGCAGCCGACAGGGTGACTATGGCTACACCTTC. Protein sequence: CASSRQGDYGYTF.